These T cell receptor beta chains were read from a single sample in a study of blood T cells in healthy people across ages. TCRdb used MiXCR to reprocess the 5' RACE reads, holding one entry per CDR3 protein. The data show 850,000 to 1,000,000 distinct CDR3 sequences, 48% seen once. The material sequenced was blood. The receptors shown here come from a man under 40 in good health. Both conserved end residues are part of each CDR3. A D gene is named only where the DNA matches it firmly. Part of the rows lack a size; the others show once, few, many or a class for expanded clones.

V	size	J	D	DNA	CDR3
TRBV29-1	few	TRBJ1-1	.	TGCAGCGTTTCAGGGGAAAGGCCACGCACTGAAGCTTTCTTT	CSVSGERPRTEAFF
TRBV5-4	few	TRBJ2-3	TRBD1	TGTGCCAGCAGCTTGGGGCAGGGGGCGGGAGATACGCAGTATTTT	CASSLGQGAGDTQYF
TRBV28	.	TRBJ2-5	TRBD1	TGTGCCAGCAGTTTTCAGGGGGCGCCTGAGACCCAGTACTTC	CASSFQGAPETQYF
TRBV4-1	.	TRBJ2-7	.	TGCGCCAGCAGCCAAAGATGGGGGGAATGGGAGCAGTACTTC	CASSQRWGEWEQYF
TRBV7-9	.	TRBJ2-7	.	TGTGCCAGCAGTTCGACCACGGGCCCCCAATCCTACGAGCAGTACTTC	CASSSTTGPQSYEQYF
TRBV9	few	TRBJ2-5	.	TGTGCCAGCAGCATCTACAGAGACCAAGAGACCCAGTACTTC	CASSIYRDQETQYF
TRBV5-4	.	TRBJ1-2	.	TGTGCCAGCAGCTACGCGGGGGCAGCTAACTATGGCTACACCTTC	CASSYAGAANYGYTF
TRBV4-3	once	TRBJ1-6	.	TGCGCCAGCAGCCCCGCGTCGGGGTTCTCCTATAATTCACCCTTCCACTTT	CASSPASGFSYNSPFHF
TRBV25-1	many	TRBJ2-7	TRBD1	TGTGCCAGCAGGGGGACAGCCTCCTACGAGCAGTACTTC	CASRGTASYEQYF
TRBV29-1	few	TRBJ2-2	.	TGCAGCGCTCGCCAGGAAAACACCGGGGAGCTGTTTTTT	CSARQENTGELFF
TRBV15	.	TRBJ2-3	.	TGTGCCACCAGCAGAGTTACGGATACGCAGTATTTT	CATSRVTDTQYF
TRBV11-2	.	TRBJ1-2	.	TGTGCCAGCAGCTTAGAGCCAGGGAGCGGCTACACCTTC	CASSLEPGSGYTF
TRBV18	.	TRBJ2-3	.	TGTGCCAGCTCCCCTACTGCACAAGGCACAGATACGCAGTATTTT	CASSPTAQGTDTQYF
TRBV7-2	few	TRBJ1-5	.	TGTGCCAGCAGTACAGACTGGAGCAATCAGCCCCAGCATTTT	CASSTDWSNQPQHF
TRBV5-5	.	TRBJ2-1	.	TGTGCCAGCAGCTCCCCGGGGAGGGGGCATGTCTATGAGCAGTTCTTC	CASSSPGRGHVYEQFF
TRBV7-2	few	TRBJ2-1	.	TGTGCCAGCAGCGCCGAAATAGCGTATGAGCAGTTCTTC	CASSAEIAYEQFF
TRBV20-1	few	TRBJ2-7	.	TGCAGTGCCATCCCCCTCTACGAGCAGTACTTC	CSAIPLYEQYF
TRBV5-1	.	TRBJ2-4	.	TGCGCCAGCAGCTTGGGGGCAGCCGTCGGAAACATTCAGTACTTC	CASSLGAAVGNIQYF
TRBV28	many	TRBJ2-5	.	TGTGCCAGCAGTCGGTTCGGTCAGAGATCGGAGACCCAGTACTTC	CASSRFGQRSETQYF
TRBV15	.	TRBJ2-6	.	TGTGCCACCAGCAGATCCGGCCTAATAGCCTCCTCTGGGGCCAACGTCCTGACTTTC	CATSRSGLIASSGANVLTF
TRBV13	few	TRBJ2-1	.	TGTGCCAGCAGCTCCCGACGGGGGTACCTCCTCAATGAGCAGTTCTTC	CASSSRRGYLLNEQFF
TRBV5-5	.	TRBJ2-7	TRBD1	TGTGCCAGCAGCGTTGCGGGACAGGCCTACGAGCAGTACTTC	CASSVAGQAYEQYF
TRBV27	many	TRBJ1-4	TRBD1	TGTGCCAGCAGCCTAACGGGGACAGGGGGCCCTACTAATGAAAAACTGTTTTTT	CASSLTGTGGPTNEKLFF
TRBV6-1	few	TRBJ2-7	.	TGTGCCAGCAGTGATTTACAGGAGCTTTACTCCTACGAGCAGTACTTC	CASSDLQELYSYEQYF
TRBV20-1	.	TRBJ2-5	.	TGCAGTGCTAGCCCGACAGACAGTGTACAAGAGACCCAGTACTTC	CSASPTDSVQETQYF
TRBV7-2	.	TRBJ2-2	TRBD2	TGTGCCAGCAGCTTAGCTAGCGGGGGTAGGGAGCTGTTTTTT	CASSLASGGRELFF
TRBV24-1	few	TRBJ2-3	.	TGTGCCACCAGTGATTTAGGGGGAGATACGCAGTATTTT	CATSDLGGDTQYF
TRBV29-1	.	TRBJ2-7	.	TGCAGCGTTGTCGCGACAACACGCCTTTACGAGCAGTACTTC	CSVVATTRLYEQYF